The clone carrying this T cell receptor beta chain was detected a few times. The antigen is unknown. J lost 0 bases, V lost 0 bases, and 3 bases had no gene match. The CDR3 sequence is 16 residues long. Looked up from germline, CDR1 is MNHNY and CDR2 is SVGAGI (reference sequence). This entry is derived from a study of T cell repertoires in cytomegalovirus infection. As for the study in general: Indicated by public TCR beta signatures were CMV infection and matching HLA type. Notes on the study in general: The response measured ex vivo was dominated by TCR beta clonotypes (HLA-C-restricted and CMV-specific). Summed frequency of public TCR beta families distinguished CMV carriers with the relevant HLA.

TCRdb reprocessed the reads via MiXCR and lists one record per CDR3 protein. The profile shows 600,000 to 800,000 distinct CDR3 sequences, 20% to 25% of them singletons. The chain employs TRBV6-6 and TRBJ2-3; TRBD1 matches 7 bases. The clonotype comes from a human donor in good health (CMV status not recorded). Some clones in this sample may be carry-over from other donors' samples. The sequenced sample consisted of CD8+ T cells from PBMCs. This CDR3 reads CASSYSSGGSTDTQYF. CDR3 in DNA: TGTGCCAGCAGTTACTCGTCAGGGGGAAGCACAGATACGCAGTATTTT.